A selection of T cell receptor beta chains follows, all from one sample in a study of patients and donors after allogeneic stem cell transplantation. Each CDR3 protein is one row after TCRdb ran MiXCR on the RT-PCR reads. Of 400,000 to 500,000 distinct CDR3 sequences listed, 16% were seen once; the top ten hold about 7%. The specimen sequenced was blood, either unsorted or a sorted T cell fraction (not recorded which). The receptors originated from a human donor who was either an allogeneic HSCT recipient or a stem cell or donor lymphocyte infusion donor (not recorded which). It is not recorded whose cells these are; they may come from a transplant donor. CDR3s include the opening cysteine and the closing phenylalanine or tryptophan. The D gene is left open where the match is weak. Expanded clones get a size class; other rows say once, few or many, or leave the size out.

-	TRBV5-5	TRBJ2-2	14	-	CASSLQTNTGELFF	TGTGCCAGCAGCTTGCAGACGAACACCGGGGAGCTGTTTTTT
-	TRBV28	TRBJ1-1	12	few	CASTVRGGKAFF	TGTGCCAGCACGGTGAGGGGGGGAAAAGCTTTCTTT
-	TRBV12-3/TRBV12-4	TRBJ2-3	12	-	CATGPRGLTQYF	TGTGCTACCGGACCAAGGGGCCTTACGCAGTATTTT
-	TRBV29-1	TRBJ2-7	11	-	CSVRGTYEQYF	TGCAGCGTCCGGGGAACTTACGAGCAGTACTTC
TRBD1	TRBV5-1	TRBJ2-2	14	few	CASSWDRGHGELFF	TGCGCCAGCAGCTGGGACAGGGGTCACGGGGAGCTGTTTTTT
-	TRBV2	TRBJ1-1	13	many	CASSPGRNTEAFF	TGTGCCAGCAGTCCAGGACGGAACACTGAAGCTTTCTTT
-	TRBV20-1	TRBJ2-7	13	-	CSARDLYSHEQYF	TGCAGTGCTAGAGATCTTTATTCGCACGAGCAGTACTTC
-	TRBV19	TRBJ1-1	15	-	CASSIFAADIGEAFF	TGTGCCAGTAGTATATTTGCGGCGGACATCGGTGAAGCTTTCTTT
-	TRBV12-3/TRBV12-4	TRBJ1-6	15	few	CASSPSTGRFSPLHF	TGTGCCAGCAGCCCTTCCACAGGGAGGTTTTCACCCCTCCACTTT
-	TRBV7-9	TRBJ2-3	13	few	CASSSQVTDTQYF	TGTGCCAGCAGCTCACAGGTCACAGATACGCAGTATTTT
TRBD1	TRBV4-1	TRBJ2-5	16	-	CASSPKPTGAGETQYF	TGCGCCAGCTCCCCGAAGCCGACAGGGGCTGGAGAGACCCAGTACTTC
TRBD2	TRBV5-4	TRBJ2-3	16	few	CASSLVGREVSDTQYF	TGTGCCAGCAGCTTGGTAGGGCGGGAGGTCTCAGATACGCAGTATTTT
TRBD1	TRBV25-1	TRBJ2-7	16	few	CASSEYRTGGHHEQYF	TGTGCCAGCAGTGAATATAGGACAGGGGGCCACCACGAGCAGTACTTC
-	TRBV7-8	TRBJ2-7	12	few	CASSLAFGEQYF	TGTGCCAGCAGCTTAGCATTCGGCGAGCAGTACTTC
TRBD1	TRBV7-9	TRBJ1-4	15	few	CASSLDRGRGEKLFF	TGTGCCAGCAGCCTTGACAGGGGGCGCGGGGAAAAACTGTTTTTT
-	TRBV3-1	TRBJ2-7	15	-	CASSRRRDPIYEQYF	TGTGCCAGCAGCCGCCGCCGGGATCCGATCTACGAGCAGTACTTC
TRBD1	TRBV24-1	TRBJ2-3	15	few	CATSDWGQSTDTQYF	TGTGCCACCAGTGATTGGGGACAGAGCACAGATACGCAGTATTTT
-	TRBV20-1	TRBJ2-3	15	-	CSAKRDSSTTDTQYF	TGCAGTGCTAAGAGGGACTCTAGCACCACAGATACGCAGTATTTT
-	TRBV27	TRBJ2-2	17	-	CASTLGLGRGLAGELFF	TGTGCCAGCACCTTGGGTCTGGGCAGGGGTTTGGCCGGGGAGCTGTTTTTT
-	TRBV5-1	TRBJ2-1	17	few	CASSLAFWLGSGNEQFF	TGCGCCAGCAGCTTGGCGTTTTGGCTAGGGTCCGGGAATGAGCAGTTCTTC
-	TRBV29-1	TRBJ1-1	12	few	CSAGVMNTEAFF	TGCAGCGCGGGGGTAATGAACACTGAAGCTTTCTTT
-	TRBV6-2/TRBV6-3	TRBJ1-5	15	-	CASSYGRVYNQPQHF	TGTGCCAGCAGTTACGGCAGGGTATACAATCAGCCCCAGCATTTT
-	TRBV6-5	TRBJ2-3	11	-	CASIRGDTQYF	TGTGCCAGCATCCGGGGGGATACGCAGTATTTT
TRBD2	TRBV9	TRBJ2-1	16	-	CASSVAAGGTIHEQFF	TGTGCCAGCAGCGTAGCAGCGGGAGGGACGATTCATGAGCAGTTCTTC
-	TRBV7-8	TRBJ1-1	14	-	CASSLDGSTGEAFF	TGTGCCAGCAGCTTAGACGGCTCAACAGGTGAAGCTTTCTTT
-	TRBV6-1	TRBJ2-5	15	once	CASIEVWRRQKTQYF	TGTGCCAGCATAGAGGTGTGGCGGAGGCAGAAGACCCAGTACTTC
-	TRBV5-5	TRBJ1-5	17	-	CASSARALTLSNQPQHF	TGTGCCAGCAGCGCCAGGGCCCTAACCCTAAGCAATCAGCCCCAGCATTTT
TRBD2	TRBV20-1	TRBJ2-3	14	few	CSARRGGRVDTQYF	TGCAGTGCTAGGCGGGGGGGCCGAGTCGATACGCAGTATTTT
TRBD1	TRBV3-1	TRBJ1-1	14	-	CASSQGAGTVEAFF	TGTGCCAGCAGCCAAGGGGCTGGGACAGTTGAAGCTTTCTTT
-	TRBV4-3	TRBJ1-1	14	many	CASSQFAGDPEAFF	TGCGCCAGCAGCCAATTTGCAGGGGACCCTGAAGCTTTCTTT
TRBD1	TRBV12-3/TRBV12-4	TRBJ1-1	14	-	CASTPPDRATEAFF	TGTGCCAGCACCCCTCCGGACAGGGCCACTGAAGCTTTCTTT
-	TRBV15	TRBJ1-3	12	-	CATRGPGNTIYF	TGTGCCACCAGAGGACCTGGAAACACCATATATTTT
TRBD2	TRBV10-3	TRBJ2-7	15	many	CAISESLAGGHEQYF	TGTGCCATCAGTGAGTCGTTAGCGGGAGGCCACGAGCAGTACTTC
TRBD1	TRBV28	TRBJ1-3	17	few	CASSSPGQGHQGNTIYF	TGTGCCAGCAGTTCCCCGGGACAGGGGCATCAGGGAAACACCATATATTTT
TRBD1	TRBV19	TRBJ2-7	14	few	CASNPGTGSYEQYF	TGTGCCAGTAACCCCGGGACAGGGAGCTACGAGCAGTACTTC
-	TRBV10-3	TRBJ2-7	12	-	CAISATSYEQYF	TGTGCCATCAGTGCCACTAGCTACGAGCAGTACTTC
-	TRBV7-9	TRBJ2-1	13	many	CASSLGDIGGQFF	TGTGCCAGCAGCTTAGGCGACATAGGGGGGCAGTTCTTC
-	TRBV7-7	TRBJ2-5	14	-	CASSPGLGGETQYF	TGTGCTAGCAGCCCCGGACTAGGGGGAGAGACCCAGTACTTC
-	TRBV12-3/TRBV12-4	TRBJ2-7	14	-	CASSVTGTPYEQYF	TGTGCCAGCAGCGTTACCGGGACACCCTACGAGCAGTACTTC
-	TRBV25-1	TRBJ2-3	16	few	CASSEGVAWSTDTQYF	TGTGCCAGCAGTGAGGGGGTAGCGTGGAGCACAGATACGCAGTATTTT
TRBD2	TRBV7-9	TRBJ2-7	14	-	CASSSWTSHYEQYF	TGTGCCAGCAGCTCCTGGACTAGCCACTACGAGCAGTACTTC
TRBD1	TRBV6-5	TRBJ1-5	16	many	CASSFPGQVGNQPQHF	TGTGCCAGCAGTTTCCCGGGACAGGTGGGCAATCAGCCCCAGCATTTT
-	TRBV6-1	TRBJ1-2	14	few	CASSEAGEAYGYTF	TGTGCCAGCAGTGAGGCAGGGGAGGCCTATGGCTACACCTTC
-	TRBV30	TRBJ1-1	14	-	CAWEKRGRDTEAFF	TGTGCCTGGGAGAAACGCGGGAGAGACACTGAAGCTTTCTTT
-	TRBV7-8	TRBJ2-5	14	many	CASSLRLFKETQYF	TGTGCCAGCAGCTTACGACTTTTCAAAGAGACCCAGTACTTC